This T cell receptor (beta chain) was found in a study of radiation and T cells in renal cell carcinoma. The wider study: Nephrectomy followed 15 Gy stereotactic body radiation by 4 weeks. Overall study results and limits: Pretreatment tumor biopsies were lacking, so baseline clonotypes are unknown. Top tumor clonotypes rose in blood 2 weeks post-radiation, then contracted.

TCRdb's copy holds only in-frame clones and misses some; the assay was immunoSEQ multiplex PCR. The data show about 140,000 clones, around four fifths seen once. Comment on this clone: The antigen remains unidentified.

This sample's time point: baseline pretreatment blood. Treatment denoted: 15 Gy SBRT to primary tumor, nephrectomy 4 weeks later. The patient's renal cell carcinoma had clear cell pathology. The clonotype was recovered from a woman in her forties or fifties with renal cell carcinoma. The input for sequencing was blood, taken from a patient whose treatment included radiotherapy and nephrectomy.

The DNA of the CDR3 is TGTGCCAGCACGCTCGGGACCCTTGGTGAAAAACTGTTTTTT. It is translated as CASTLGTLGEKLFF. The genes are TRBV2 and TRBJ1-4, with D perhaps matching TRBD1 (5 bases). CDR3 size: 14 residues. CDR1 is SNHLY and CDR2 is FYNNEI in the germline V gene. With 7 bases removed from V and 7 bases from J, the gap between germline ends came to 16 bases.